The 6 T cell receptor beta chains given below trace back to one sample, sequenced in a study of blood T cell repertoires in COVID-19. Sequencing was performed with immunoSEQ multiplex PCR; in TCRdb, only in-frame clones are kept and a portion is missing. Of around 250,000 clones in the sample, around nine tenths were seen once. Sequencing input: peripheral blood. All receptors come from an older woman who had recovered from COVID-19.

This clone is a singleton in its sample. The DNA for the CDR3 is TGTGCCAGCAGTTTAGGCCGTTACTATGGCTACACCTTC. Its translation is CASSLGRYYGYTF. This chain joins TRBV27 and TRBJ1-2, with D uncertain. Germline V lookup: CDR1 MNHEY, CDR2 SMNVEV (reference sequence). The ends were cut back, 2 bases at V and 3 bases at J, with 7 bases in the middle. The CDR3 has 13 amino acids.

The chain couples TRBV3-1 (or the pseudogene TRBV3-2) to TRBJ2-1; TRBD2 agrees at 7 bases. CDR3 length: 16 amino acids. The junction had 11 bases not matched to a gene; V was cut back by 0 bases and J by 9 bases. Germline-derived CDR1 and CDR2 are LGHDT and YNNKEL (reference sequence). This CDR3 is CASSQEVPSGVGEQFF. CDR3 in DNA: TGTGCCAGCAGCCAAGAAGTGCCCAGCGGGGTAGGTGAGCAGTTCTTC.

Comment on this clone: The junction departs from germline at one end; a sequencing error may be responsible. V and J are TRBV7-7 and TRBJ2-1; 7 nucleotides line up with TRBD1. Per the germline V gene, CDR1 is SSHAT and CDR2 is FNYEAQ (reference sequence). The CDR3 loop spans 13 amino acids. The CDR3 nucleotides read TGTGCTAGCAGCCCGGGACAGAACAATGAGCAGTTCTTC. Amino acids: CASSPGQNNEQFF.

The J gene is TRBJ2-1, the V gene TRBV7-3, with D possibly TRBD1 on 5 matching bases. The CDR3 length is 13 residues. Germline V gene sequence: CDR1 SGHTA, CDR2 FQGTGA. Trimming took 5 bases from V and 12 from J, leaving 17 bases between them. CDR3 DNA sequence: TGTGCCAGCAGCCAAACCTCCCAGGGTGGGCAGTTCTTC. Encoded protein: CASSQTSQGGQFF.

In nucleotides, the CDR3 is TGTGCCAGCAGCTTAGTGGTGGGGGCGGTCACTGAAGCTTTCTTT. As protein: CASSLVVGAVTEAFF. V and J are TRBV11-1 and TRBJ1-1; possibly TRBD1 for D (6 bases). Looked up from germline, CDR1 is SGHAT and CDR2 is FQDESV (reference sequence). The CDR3 length is 15 residues. V was trimmed by 1 base and J by 4 bases, leaving 13 bases between them.

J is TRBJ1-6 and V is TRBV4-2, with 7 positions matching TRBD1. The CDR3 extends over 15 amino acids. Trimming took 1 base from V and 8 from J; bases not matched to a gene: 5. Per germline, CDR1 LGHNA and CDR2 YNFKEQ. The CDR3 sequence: CASSQGGQGDSPLHF. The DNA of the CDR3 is TGTGCCAGCAGCCAAGGGGGCCAGGGGGATTCACCCCTCCACTTT.